This is a list of T cell receptor beta chains from one sample in a study of OX40 agonist ivuxolimab in advanced cancers. The data were produced by immunoSEQ multiplex PCR, yet TCRdb's version contains in-frame clones alone and is incomplete. This table has 50,000 to 70,000 clones, around 90% appearing once. Sequenced material: CD4+ or CD8+ T cells sorted from blood, taken in a trial of the OX40 agonist ivuxolimab. The source is an adult with an advanced solid tumor such as melanoma, head and neck, liver or kidney cancer. The CDR3 runs from the conserved cysteine through the conserved F or W. Size is stated for part of the rows, as once, few or many counts, or as a class when the clone is expanded.

size: once; V: TRBV28; CDR3: CASRTSRLARNTGELFF
size: once; V: TRBV19; CDR3: CASNSRDGTLNYGYTF
size: -; V: TRBV6-5; CDR3: CASSRGGVGQPQHF
size: once; V: TRBV5-4; CDR3: CASSLKMGQFGAGELFF
size: few; V: TRBV27; CDR3: CASSFSSTGRGYTF
size: -; V: TRBV30; CDR3: CAWSLMRDTQYF
size: -; V: TRBV6-5; CDR3: CASSYLSGGTEAFF
size: once; V: TRBV28; CDR3: CATLPPDQATNEKLFF
size: -; V: TRBV5-8; CDR3: CASRPQGTRNTGELFF
size: -; V: TRBV28; CDR3: CASSPLTGGADEQYF
size: few; V: TRBV7-8; CDR3: CASSLVGSYNEQFF
size: -; V: TRBV15; CDR3: CATKESGGAGADTQYF